What follows are 14 T cell receptor beta chains derived from one specimen sequenced in a study of OX40 agonist ivuxolimab in advanced cancers. The data were produced by immunoSEQ multiplex PCR, yet TCRdb's version contains in-frame clones alone and is incomplete. This table has about 110,000 clones, roughly nine tenths appearing once. This sample comprised CD4+ or CD8+ T cells sorted from blood, obtained in a trial of the OX40 agonist ivuxolimab. Source of these receptors: an adult with an advanced solid tumor such as melanoma, head and neck, liver or kidney cancer.

This clone was seen only once. CDR3 sequence reads: CASSPLGRVNTEAFF. In DNA form, the CDR3 reads TGTGCCAGCAGCCCATTGGGGAGGGTGAACACTGAAGCTTTCTTT. The chain couples TRBV7-2 to TRBJ1-1; no definite D call. The V end lost 5 bases, the J end lost 0 bases, and 13 bases lay between the germline ends. The V gene's germline CDR1 is SGHTA and CDR2 FQGNSA. The CDR3 is 15 residues long.

V usage is TRBV14 and J usage is TRBJ1-1, with D unclear. The V gene's germline CDR1 is SGHDN and CDR2 FVKESK. Deletions cut 1 base from V and 0 bases from J, with 9 bases between. The CDR3 is made up of 15 amino acids. The CDR3 spells CASSQVAGLNTEAFF. CDR3 DNA sequence: TGTGCCAGCAGCCAAGTGGCGGGTTTGAACACTGAAGCTTTCTTT.

The gene calls are TRBV27 and TRBJ2-1; TRBD1 might be the D (6 bases). Looked up from germline, CDR1 is MNHEY and CDR2 is SMNVEV (reference sequence). V lost 5 bases, J lost 5 bases, and 19 bases lay in between. The CDR3 has 16 residues. CDR3 sequence (DNA): TGTGCCAGCAGTCACCTAGACGCCGGGACAAACAATGAGCAGTTCTTC. Translating gives CASSHLDAGTNNEQFF.

This clone was counted only a few times. This rearrangement joins TRBV28 to TRBJ2-4; 13 positions match TRBD2. V lost 8 bases to trimming and J lost 0 bases; unmatched junction nucleotides: 7. Per the germline V gene, CDR1 is MDHEN and CDR2 is SYDVKM. The CDR3 covers 17 residues. CDR3 DNA: TGTGCCAGCGTAGGGACTAGCGGGACCCTAGCCAAAAACATTCAGTACTTC. It is translated as CASVGTSGTLAKNIQYF.

The chain joins TRBV5-4 to TRBJ2-7; 9 bases are a match to TRBD1. The CDR3 covers 15 residues. Germline trimming cut 4 bases from V and 4 bases from J; bases unmatched to any gene: 9. CDR1 is SGHNT, CDR2 YYREEE, per germline (reference sequence). CDR3 nucleotides: TGTGCCAGCAGCCCCCGGGACAGGGCACCTTACGAGCAGTACTTC. As protein: CASSPRDRAPYEQYF.

This clone was observed a few times. V usage is TRBV9 and J usage is TRBJ2-6, with D perhaps matching TRBD1 (6 bases). This CDR3 spans 16 amino acids. The V end was cut by 5 bases, the J end by 0 bases, with 12 bases between. Germline V gene data show CDR1 as SGDLS and CDR2 as YYNGEE. In nucleotides, the CDR3 is TGTGCCAGCAGTCGGACAGTTAACTCTGGGGCCAACGTCCTGACTTTC. This codes for CASSRTVNSGANVLTF.

This clone has a single count. The chain has TRBV6-6 and TRBJ1-5; maybe TRBD1 (5 bases). Looked up from germline, CDR1 is MNHNY and CDR2 is SVGAGI (reference sequence). V was trimmed by 2 bases and J by 0 bases, leaving 11 bases between them. This CDR3 is 16 amino acids long. CDR3 residues: CASSYRGGFSNQPQHF. The DNA of the CDR3 is TGTGCCAGCAGTTACCGGGGGGGGTTTAGCAATCAGCCCCAGCATTTT.

The chain has TRBV19 and TRBJ2-5; no clear D. Germline V gene data show CDR1 as LNHDA and CDR2 as SQIVND (reference sequence). The CDR3 spans 13 residues. The V and J ends lost 5 bases and 6 bases respectively, with 13 bases between them. The CDR3 loop reads CASSLGVEKTQYF. CDR3 nucleotides: TGTGCCAGTAGTCTTGGGGTCGAGAAGACCCAGTACTTC.

The gene calls are TRBV5-8 and TRBJ2-7, with 7 positions matching TRBD2. After removal of 4 bases from V and 1 base from J, the junction contained 11 bases not matched to a gene. The CDR3 has 16 residues. Germline V CDR1 and CDR2: SGHTS, YDEGEE. The CDR3 DNA is TGTGCCAGCAGCCGTCGACCCCAAGCGGGGTCCTACGAGCAGTACTTC. It is translated as CASSRRPQAGSYEQYF.

This chain links TRBV18 with TRBJ1-1, with D maybe TRBD1 (5 bases). Germline assignment: CDR1 KGHSH and CDR2 LQKENI. Trimming stripped 8 bases from V and 0 bases from J, with 7 bases between. The CDR3 spans 12 residues. The CDR3 DNA sequence: TGTGCCAGCGGACAAATGAACACTGAAGCTTTCTTT. It is translated as CASGQMNTEAFF.

Written as DNA, the CDR3 is TGTGCCAGCAGCCGGAAGGCGGTTGGGTCGACCCAGTACTTC. Translated, it gives CASSRKAVGSTQYF. V is TRBV13 and J is TRBJ2-5; the D is unclear. Germline loops: CDR1 PRHDT, CDR2 FYEKMQ (reference sequence). The CDR3 contains 14 residues. Trimming removed 5 bases at V and 7 bases at J, with 17 bases between.

V usage is TRBV29-1 and J usage is TRBJ2-2; no clear D gene. Trimming removed 6 bases from V and 1 base from J, with 12 bases in between. The CDR3 extends over 14 amino acids. Germline CDR1 is SQVTM and CDR2 is ANQGSEA. Here the CDR3 reads CSVLGAGNTGELFF. CDR3 DNA: TGCAGCGTCCTTGGTGCAGGGAACACCGGGGAGCTGTTTTTT.

The V gene is TRBV29-1, the J gene TRBJ2-7; 7 bases are shared with TRBD1. Germline V gene lookup returns CDR1 SQVTM and CDR2 ANQGSEA. The V segment lost 4 bases and the J segment 3 bases; nucleotides outside the gene matches: 6. The CDR3 is 13 amino acids. The CDR3 DNA follows: TGCAGCGTTGTAGGACAGGCGAACTACGAGCAGTACTTC. Its protein product is CSVVGQANYEQYF.

The rearrangement uses TRBV7-9 and TRBJ1-1; TRBD1 matches at 7 bases. This CDR3 is 14 amino acids long. J was trimmed by 4 bases and V by 4 bases; bases with no gene match: 6. Germline V gives CDR1 SEHNR, CDR2 FQNEAQ (reference sequence). The CDR3 sequence: CASSSPTGPTEAFF. The DNA of the CDR3 is TGTGCCAGCAGCTCCCCGACAGGGCCCACTGAAGCTTTCTTT.